The T cell receptor (beta chain) described here comes from a study of shared clonotypes between healthy human individuals. Study observations and caveats: A limitation of the genetic and exposure-history diversity represented arose from few donors. Estimated richness values were generally larger in naive subsets than in memory subsets.

Researchers partitioned CD4+ cells into CD45RA+ naive and CD45RA-negative memory subsets. As for this clone: As yet, its antigen is unknown.

Only in-frame clones appear in the TCRdb table, and some are missing; sequencing was by immunoSEQ multiplex PCR. The table lists some 2.3 million clones, 80% to 95% of them singletons. The V end was cut by 10 bases, the J end by 2 bases, with 8 bases between. The CDR3 consists of 12 residues. Germline V gene sequence: CDR1 MNHNS, CDR2 SASEGT. The sequenced sample was naive CD4+ T cells from PBMCs. This sample's subset: CD45RA+ positively selected. The gene calls are TRBV6-1 and TRBJ2-2, with D perhaps being TRBD1 or TRBD2 (5 bases each). This receptor was identified in a young man in good health. Some clones in this sample may be carry-over from other donors' samples. CDR3 DNA: TGTGCCACCCGGGGCAACACCGGGGAGCTGTTTTTT. Its translation: CATRGNTGELFF.